One and the same sample provided the 23 T cell receptor beta chains below, sequenced in a study of blood T cells in healthy people across ages (dated by TCRdb to the mid-2010s). Libraries were made using 5' RACE. For sequencing, an Illumina HiSeq 2500 was employed. The second PCR ran for about 6 to 12 cycles and used a J-beta primer mix along with a sample-barcoded 5' primer. TCRdb passed the public sequencing reads through fastp at Q25 and MiXCR, retaining productive beta sequences. Rows matching on CDR3 protein sequence are summarized as one entry with the most common DNA and genes. In all, the sample holds about 780,000 distinct CDR3 sequences, and approximately 24% of those were seen once. Jointly, the top ten make up 3% of the sample. This sample also belongs to another study, concerning T cells of mothers and their children.

The sequencing input was blood. The receptors here all came from a boy aged 5-17 years in good health.

This clonotype was counted only a few times. The J gene is TRBJ1-4, the V gene TRBV20-1; D possibly corresponds to TRBD1 (5 bases). The CDR3 contains 17 residues. The V end was cut by 1 base, the J end by 1 base, with 16 bases between. Germline values: CDR1 DFQATT, CDR2 SNEGSKA (reference sequence). The CDR3 DNA is TGCAGTGCTAGAGCCCCACACGGGGCAGAAACTAATGAAAAACTGTTTTTT. Translating gives CSARAPHGAETNEKLFF.

The chain is built from TRBV29-1 and TRBJ2-5; D uncertain. Germline V gene sequence: CDR1 SQVTM, CDR2 ANQGSEA. The CDR3 is made up of 11 amino acids. The V gene lost 6 bases and the J gene lost 1 base, with 6 bases spanning the gap. The chain's CDR3 is CSVQTQETQYF. DNA of the CDR3: TGCAGCGTACAGACCCAAGAGACCCAGTACTTC. Full variable domain (rest looked up from reference TRBV29-1 and TRBJ2-5): SAVISQKPSRDICQRGTSLTIQCQVDSQVTMMFWYRQQPGQSLTLIATANQGSEATYESGFVIDKFPISRPNLTFSTLTVSNMSPEDSSIYLCSVQTQETQYFGPGTRLLVL.

This clonotype showed up just a few times. The junction departs from germline at one end; a sequencing error may be responsible. The rearrangement links TRBV7-6 to TRBJ2-5; TRBD2 is a possible D gene (6 bases). The J call is in doubt because the DNA end fits TRBJ2-1 better. The length of the CDR3 is 16 residues. Germline V gene data show CDR1 as SGHVS and CDR2 as FNYEAQ. Here the CDR3 reads CANSSKRGGLHNEQFF. As DNA, the CDR3 is TGTGCCAACAGCTCCAAGAGAGGCGGACTACACAATGAGCAGTTCTTC.

The chain has TRBV29-1 and TRBJ2-1; no clear D. Between the trimmed V and J ends, which lost 5 bases and 3 bases, there was a span of 11 bases. The CDR3 runs 13 residues. CDR1 and CDR2 from the germline V gene are SQVTM and ANQGSEA. The CDR3 is CSVTKHGYNEQFF. The CDR3 nucleotides read TGCAGCGTTACCAAACATGGCTACAATGAGCAGTTCTTC.

This clonotype was counted at least ten times. The DNA for the CDR3 is TGTGCCAGCAGCGCAACAGGGGGAGTGGGCGGGGAGCTGTTTTTT. It translates to CASSATGGVGGELFF. The rearrangement joins TRBV9 to TRBJ2-2; TRBD1 agrees at 8 bases. This CDR3 has 15 amino acids. V lost 3 bases and J lost 7; bases outside the gene matches: 8. In germline, CDR1 is SGDLS, CDR2 YYNGEE.

About this clonotype: One end of the junction does not line up with germline, which may come from a read error. The gene calls are TRBV2 and TRBJ1-1; possibly TRBD1 for D (5 bases). CDR3 length: 14 amino acids. From germline, CDR1 is SNHLY and CDR2 FYNNEI. CDR3 sequence reads: CAGSPGGIGTEAFF. DNA of the CDR3: TGTGCCGGCAGCCCCGGGGGAATCGGGACTGAAGCTTTCTTT.

This clonotype was seen ten or more times. The chain combines TRBV5-5 with TRBJ1-2, with 7 bases identical to TRBD1. The CDR3 sequence is 14 residues long. The J segment lost 4 bases and the V segment lost 4 bases, leaving 7 bases of the junction unmatched. Germline CDR1 reads SGHKS; CDR2 reads YYEKEE (reference sequence). The DNA for the CDR3 is TGTGCCAGCAGCCCCCGGGACAGCCTCTATGGCTACACCTTC. The encoded protein is CASSPRDSLYGYTF. Filled out from reference TRBV5-5 and TRBJ1-2, the complete variable domain reads DAGVTQSPTHLIKTRGQQVTLRCSPISGHKSVSWYQQVLGQGPQFIFQYYEKEERGRGNFPDRFSARQFPNYSSELNVNALLLGDSALYLCASSPRDSLYGYTFGSGTRLTVV.

The chain carries TRBV10-3 and TRBJ1-5; D may be TRBD1 (5 bases). V was trimmed by 4 bases and J by 2 bases, leaving 9 bases between them. The germline CDR1 and CDR2 sequences are ENHRY and SYGVKD. There are 14 residues in the CDR3. The DNA for the CDR3 is TGTGCCATCAGTGTGTCACAGGGCAATCAGCCCCAGCATTTT. As protein: CAISVSQGNQPQHF.

This clonotype was counted a few times. The chain joins TRBV7-3 to TRBJ2-1; no definite D call. CDR3 length: 20 residues. Trimming left V 0 bases short and J 0 bases short, with 21 bases between. Per the germline V gene, CDR1 is SGHTA and CDR2 is FQGTGA. The CDR3 DNA follows: TGTGCCAGCAGCTTAACGTTGTGGGCCGGCCGGACGAGCTCCTACAATGAGCAGTTCTTC. Translated: CASSLTLWAGRTSSYNEQFF.

This clonotype was seen only a few times. The chain combines TRBV7-9 with TRBJ2-5; the D gene is possibly TRBD2 (5 bases). Germline V gene data show CDR1 as SEHNR and CDR2 as FQNEAQ (reference sequence). This CDR3 spans 16 amino acids. The V gene lost 2 bases and the J gene lost 3 bases, with 16 bases spanning the gap. This CDR3 reads CASSLNVVWGEETQYF. The CDR3 DNA reads TGTGCCAGCAGCTTAAATGTAGTGTGGGGAGAAGAGACCCAGTACTTC.

This clonotype has only a few counts. This chain joins TRBV15 and TRBJ2-5; a possible D gene is TRBD1 (6 bases). Trimming cost V 1 base and J 4 bases, with 10 bases left between them. This CDR3 comprises 14 residues. CDR1 and CDR2 (germline): LNHNV, YYDKDF (reference sequence). CDR3 region: CATSRGGGGETQYF. In nucleotides, the CDR3 is TGTGCCACCAGCAGAGGTGGGGGCGGAGAGACCCAGTACTTC.

This sequence joins TRBV7-9 and TRBJ1-1; D not certain. This CDR3 spans 12 amino acids. Germline CDR1 reads SEHNR; CDR2 reads FQNEAQ (reference sequence). The V gene lost 5 bases and the J gene lost 6 bases, with 10 bases spanning the gap. The CDR3 nucleotides read TGTGCCAGCAGCGTTGTCAGACCTGAAGCTTTCTTT. This codes for CASSVVRPEAFF.

The chain has TRBV29-1 and TRBJ2-1; 8 nucleotides agree with TRBD2. V was pared by 6 bases and J by 0 bases, with 7 bases of the junction left unmatched. The CDR3 is made up of 15 amino acids. The V gene's germline CDR1 is SQVTM and CDR2 ANQGSEA. CDR3 region: CSVAGGQSSYNEQFF. The CDR3 DNA is TGCAGCGTCGCGGGGGGCCAAAGCTCCTACAATGAGCAGTTCTTC.

The rearrangement links TRBV6-5 to TRBJ1-2; TRBD1 might be the D (5 bases). The germline CDR1 and CDR2 sequences are MNHEY and SVGAGI. CDR3 length equals 17 residues. The V end lost 0 bases, the J end lost 2 bases, and 16 bases lay between the germline ends. The CDR3 region has the DNA TGTGCCAGCAGTTACTCGACGGTGTACGGGGGAAACTATGGCTACACCTTC. It translates to CASSYSTVYGGNYGYTF.

This clonotype occurred a few times. The J gene is TRBJ2-5, the V gene TRBV3-1; tentatively, D is TRBD2 (5 bases). Germline CDR1 is LGHDT and CDR2 is YNNKEL (reference sequence). Between the trimmed V and J ends, which lost 3 bases and 4 bases, there was a span of 21 bases. The CDR3 length is 17 residues. The CDR3 bases are TGTGCCAGCAGCCATGGTCAATCGGGTCTAGAGGGAGAGACCCAGTACTTC. Protein product: CASSHGQSGLEGETQYF.

J is TRBJ2-5 and V is TRBV27; D gene unclear. The CDR3 is 13 residues long. CDR1 and CDR2 (germline): MNHEY, SMNVEV (reference sequence). V gave up 5 bases and J gave up 9 bases, with 16 bases separating them. The CDR3 bases are TGTGCCAGCAGTCCCTGGGATGGGGAAGCCCAGTACTTC. It translates to CASSPWDGEAQYF.

This clonotype was observed a few times. The chain carries TRBV3-1 and TRBJ2-7; 7 bases match TRBD1. V shed 5 bases, J shed 4 bases, and the junction held 11 bases outside the gene matches. The germline V gene encodes CDR1 LGHDT and CDR2 YNNKEL (reference sequence). The CDR3 length is 15 residues. The CDR3: CASSGPGTEHYEQYF. CDR3 DNA: TGTGCCAGCAGCGGACCCGGGACAGAACATTACGAGCAGTACTTC.

Of note for this clonotype: At one of its ends the junction is not consistent with the germline gene, which may arise from a read error. The chain is built from TRBV7-3 and TRBJ2-3; D might be TRBD1 (5 bases). This CDR3 has 13 amino acids. Germline-derived CDR1 and CDR2 are SGHTA and FQGTGA. Here the CDR3 reads CASSLKGSDTRYF. CDR3 DNA sequence: TGTGCCAGCAGCTTAAAGGGGTCAGATACGCGGTATTTT.

This clonotype was recorded a few times. The genes are TRBV18 and TRBJ1-5, with D perhaps matching TRBD1 (6 bases). Germline loops: CDR1 KGHSH, CDR2 LQKENI. The CDR3 contains 15 residues. Deletions cut 2 bases from V and 4 bases from J, with 12 bases between. The CDR3 reads CASSPTQGINQPQHF. The CDR3 DNA follows: TGTGCCAGCTCACCAACACAGGGAATAAATCAGCCCCAGCATTTT.

This clonotype was seen repeatedly, ten times or more. The chain employs TRBV28 and TRBJ2-5; the D gene could be TRBD1 or TRBD2 (6 bases each). Gene TRBJ2-7 matches the end of the DNA better, so the J call may be wrong. CDR3 length equals 15 residues. Germline V CDR1 and CDR2: MDHEN, SYDVKM. The DNA of the CDR3 is TGTGCCAGCAGTTTAGGGGGCGGGGTACCCTACGAGCAGTACTTC. This sequence encodes CASSLGGGVPYEQYF.

The chain joins TRBV15 to TRBJ1-3, with D unclear. Germline V lookup: CDR1 LNHNV, CDR2 YYDKDF (reference sequence). Trimming removed 7 bases from V and 4 bases from J, with 20 bases in between. The CDR3 covers 16 residues. The CDR3 region has the DNA TGTGCCACCAACCCCGGCGAGGGAGTATCGGGAAACACCATATATTTT. Translated: CATNPGEGVSGNTIYF.

V is TRBV29-1 and J is TRBJ1-3, with D perhaps TRBD1 (6 bases). CDR1 and CDR2 (germline): SQVTM, ANQGSEA. This CDR3 region has 14 residues. The V gene lost 3 bases and the J gene lost 1 base, with 10 bases spanning the gap. CDR3 sequence reads: CSVDPTGSGNTIYF. The CDR3 region has the DNA TGCAGCGTTGACCCTACAGGGTCTGGAAACACCATATATTTT.

This clonotype was picked up many times. The rearrangement links TRBV20-1 to TRBJ2-1; TRBD2 aligns across 14 bases. J gave up 7 bases and V 1 base, and 6 bases lay outside the gene matches. CDR1 is DFQATT, CDR2 SNEGSKA, per germline (reference sequence). The CDR3 consists of 16 residues. CDR3 sequence: CSARVPRTSGGNEQFF. For the CDR3, the DNA is TGCAGTGCTAGAGTGCCCCGGACTAGCGGGGGGAATGAGCAGTTCTTC.